Presented here are 24 T cell receptor beta chains from one specimen sequenced in a study of identical twins. In TCRdb, the 5' RACE reads were re-called with MiXCR into one record per CDR3 protein. Of 240,000 or so distinct CDR3 sequences in the sample, approximately 11% were seen once. This same sample was also taken into another study, of yellow fever vaccine responses in identical twins.

Specimen: memory (CD45RO+) T cells sorted from blood. These receptor sequences come from a woman in her late teens or twenties in good health.

This clonotype was detected only a few times. The chain employs TRBV12-3 or TRBV12-4 and TRBJ2-7, with TRBD2 matching over 13 bases. V was clipped by 6 bases and J by 1 base; unmatched bases: 9. The CDR3 is 17 residues long. Here the CDR3 DNA reads TGTGCCAGCAGCCGCGCGGGACTAGCGGGAAATTCCTACGAGCAGTACTTC. It yields the protein CASSRAGLAGNSYEQYF.

This clonotype showed up just a few times. The J gene is TRBJ1-3, the V gene TRBV6-5; D ambiguous. V lost 1 base and J 3 bases, leaving 13 bases between the germline ends. The CDR3 is 16 amino acids. CDR1 and CDR2 from the germline V gene are MNHEY and SVGAGI. The CDR3 protein is CASSYFSSGSGNTIYF. CDR3 bases: TGTGCCAGCAGTTACTTTTCATCAGGTAGTGGAAACACCATATATTTT.

This chain uses TRBV5-6 with TRBJ2-2; D is unresolved. V was cut by 0 bases and J by 7 bases, with 10 bases left in between. The germline gives CDR1 SGHDT, CDR2 YYEEEE. The CDR3 has 14 residues. The CDR3 spells CASSLGFGYGELFF. The CDR3, as DNA: TGTGCCAGCAGCTTGGGCTTCGGTTACGGGGAGCTGTTTTTT.

This clonotype was detected ten times or more. The CDR3 DNA reads as TGCGCCAGCAGCACGGGACAGACGACCGGGGAGCTGTTTTTT. It specifies CASSTGQTTGELFF. The J gene is TRBJ2-2, the V gene TRBV5-1; 7 bases line up with TRBD1. The germline V gene has CDR1 SGHRS and CDR2 YFSETQ. The CDR3 is 14 amino acids. Trimming cost V 4 bases and J 5 bases; bases outside gene matches: 5.

This clonotype has more than one count but fewer than ten. V is TRBV4-1 and J is TRBJ2-5, with 10 bases aligning to TRBD2. Germline-derived CDR1 and CDR2 are MGHRA and YSYEKL. This CDR3 comprises 15 residues. J was trimmed by 4 bases and V by 3 bases; bases with no gene match: 5. In DNA, the CDR3 is TGCGCCAGCAGCCAGGAGAGCGGGAGGGGAGAGACCCAGTACTTC. Protein: CASSQESGRGETQYF.

The chain employs TRBV2 and TRBJ2-7, with 12 bases identical to TRBD2. Germline CDR1 SNHLY, CDR2 FYNNEI. V gave up 6 bases and J gave up 2 bases; unmatched junction bases: 2. The length of the CDR3 is 14 residues. This CDR3 is CASRGLAGPYEQYF. CDR3 nucleotide sequence: TGTGCCAGCAGAGGACTAGCGGGGCCCTACGAGCAGTACTTC.

This clonotype was found many times. CDR3 residues: CASSQTGTAWGETQYF. For the CDR3, the DNA is TGTGCCAGCTCACAGACCGGGACTGCATGGGGGGAGACCCAGTACTTC. The chain carries TRBV18 and TRBJ2-5, with a weak D call TRBD2 (6 bases). The germline gives CDR1 KGHSH, CDR2 LQKENI. V lost 4 bases and J lost 5, with 20 bases in between. The CDR3 sequence is 16 residues long.

This sequence joins TRBV30 and TRBJ2-2; either TRBD1 or TRBD2 may supply D (6 bases each). Germline V gene data show CDR1 as GTSNPN and CDR2 as SVGIG (reference sequence). This CDR3 is built from 19 residues. Deletions cut 2 bases from V and 0 bases from J, with 22 bases between. This CDR3 reads CAWSKGERRWDSNTGELFF. In DNA form, the CDR3 reads TGTGCCTGGAGTAAGGGGGAGCGCAGGTGGGACTCGAACACCGGGGAGCTGTTTTTT.

In its sample, this clonotype was seen a few times. The chain uses TRBV3-1 and TRBJ2-7; a possible D gene is TRBD1 (5 bases). V was cut by 4 bases and J by 5 bases, with 15 bases left in between. Germline V gene lookup returns CDR1 LGHDT and CDR2 YNNKEL (reference sequence). The CDR3 extends over 14 amino acids. This CDR3 reads CASSPVAGKNEQYF. In nucleotides, the CDR3 is TGTGCCAGCAGCCCCGTGGCAGGGAAGAACGAGCAGTACTTC.

The CDR3 DNA reads TGCAGTGCCAACACTCCGGGACTGGGGCGGGTGGGGGCCCAGTACTTC. Amino acid sequence: CSANTPGLGRVGAQYF. The chain recombines TRBV20-1 with TRBJ2-5; a possible D gene is TRBD2 (6 bases). The germline gives CDR1 DFQATT, CDR2 SNEGSKA (reference sequence). The CDR3 loop spans 16 amino acids. V was pared by 6 bases and J by 9 bases, with 29 bases between.

The chain has TRBV3-1 and TRBJ2-2, with 8 bases matching TRBD1. Germline V CDR1 and CDR2: LGHDT, YNNKEL (reference sequence). Trimming removed 4 bases from V and 2 bases from J; junction bases left unmatched: 9. The CDR3 runs to 17 residues. For the CDR3, the DNA is TGTGCCAGCAGCCGTAATCAGGGGGCTCGTAACACCGGGGAGCTGTTTTTT. It translates to CASSRNQGARNTGELFF.

Ten or more counts support this clonotype. V gene TRBV10-2 combines with J gene TRBJ2-7, with 9 bases fitting TRBD1. Per the germline V gene, CDR1 is WSHSY and CDR2 is SAAADI. V was pared by 6 bases and J by 6 bases, with 6 bases of the junction left unmatched. This CDR3 is built from 13 residues. For the CDR3, the DNA is TGCGCCAGCAGCCCGGGACAGGGATTCGAGCAGTACTTC. This translates into CASSPGQGFEQYF.

This clonotype appeared many times. The V call is TRBV7-8, the J call TRBJ1-1, with TRBD1 matching over 10 bases. The CDR3 runs to 16 residues. Germline V gives CDR1 SGHVS, CDR2 FQNEAQ. V lost 1 base to trimming and J lost 5 bases; unmatched junction nucleotides: 7. This CDR3 is CASSLDMDRGETEAFF. The DNA of the CDR3 is TGTGCCAGCAGCTTAGATATGGACAGGGGGGAAACTGAAGCTTTCTTT.

This clonotype was recorded a few times. The rearrangement uses TRBV7-3 and TRBJ2-2; tentatively, D is TRBD2 (6 bases). V lost 4 bases and J lost 4, with 16 bases in between. This CDR3 has 16 residues. Looked up from germline, CDR1 is SGHTA and CDR2 is FQGTGA. In DNA, the CDR3 is TGTGCCAGCAGCTCGCCGAACGGGGGAACCACCGGGGAGCTGTTTTTT. This sequence encodes CASSSPNGGTTGELFF.

The chain carries TRBV30 and TRBJ2-2; D is undetermined. This CDR3 comprises 12 residues. The germline V gene encodes CDR1 GTSNPN and CDR2 SVGIG (reference sequence). The V end was cut by 5 bases, the J end by 2 bases, with 6 bases between. The CDR3 region is CAWGLNTGELFF. Written as DNA, the CDR3 is TGTGCCTGGGGCCTTAACACCGGGGAGCTGTTTTTT. Based on the CDR3 plus reference TRBV30 and TRBJ2-2, the full variable domain is SQTIHQWPATLVQPVGSPLSLECTVEGTSNPNLYWYRQAAGRGLQLLFYSVGIGQISSEVPQNLSASRPQDRQFILSSKKLLLSDSGFYLCAWGLNTGELFFGEGSRLTVL.

This clonotype has just a few counts. The gene calls are TRBV24-1 and TRBJ1-1; D ambiguous. Between the trimmed V and J ends, which lost 9 bases and 0 bases, there was a span of 7 bases. This CDR3 has 12 amino acids. Per the germline V gene, CDR1 is KGHDR and CDR2 is SFDVKD. Written as DNA, the CDR3 is TGTGCCACCTTTAGCATGAACACTGAAGCTTTCTTT. It encodes CATFSMNTEAFF.

The chain uses TRBV10-3 and TRBJ2-1, with D possibly matching TRBD2 (7 bases). V was cut by 3 bases and J by 8 bases, with 20 bases left in between. Per germline, CDR1 ENHRY and CDR2 SYGVKD. The CDR3 is made up of 16 amino acids. In DNA form, the CDR3 reads TGTGCCATCAGTGACCGGGGGGCCGGTCATGTGGATGAGCAGTTCTTC. Translation: CAISDRGAGHVDEQFF.

Only a few counts were recorded for this clonotype. This chain connects TRBV7-9 to TRBJ2-1; D possibly uses TRBD1 or TRBD2 (5 bases each). The CDR3 runs to 11 residues. The V gene's germline CDR1 is SEHNR and CDR2 FQNEAQ (reference sequence). Trimming stripped 4 bases from V and 16 bases from J, with 14 bases between. Here the CDR3 DNA reads TGTGCCAGCAGCTATGGGACGTTCTGCTTCTTC. This translates into CASSYGTFCFF. The whole variable domain, filled in from reference TRBV7-9 and TRBJ2-1, reads DTGVSQNPRHKITKRGQNVTFRCDPISEHNRLYWYRQTLGQGPEFLTYFQNEAQLEKSRLLSDRFSAERPKGSFSTLEIQRTEQGDSAMYLCASSYGTFCFFGPGTRLTVL.

A few counts support this clonotype. V usage is TRBV5-1 and J usage is TRBJ2-7; D gene ambiguous. The CDR3 runs to 14 residues. Trimming removed 2 bases at V and 3 bases at J, with 12 bases between. From germline, CDR1 is SGHRS and CDR2 YFSETQ. The CDR3 reads CASSLRSTYYEQYF. The CDR3 region has the DNA TGCGCCAGCAGCTTAAGATCAACCTACTACGAGCAGTACTTC.

The chain links TRBV6-1 to TRBJ1-2; no firm D call. V lost 7 bases to trimming and J lost 8 bases, with 20 bases between them. The CDR3 extends over 14 amino acids. Germline lookup yields CDR1 MNHNS and CDR2 SASEGT. The CDR3: CASNEEISRKGYTF. The DNA of the CDR3 is TGTGCCAGCAACGAAGAAATTTCAAGAAAAGGCTACACCTTC.

This clonotype was seen many times. The chain has TRBV29-1 and TRBJ2-1, with TRBD1 identical over 11 bases. The germline V gene encodes CDR1 SQVTM and CDR2 ANQGSEA. The CDR3 runs 14 residues. V shed 6 bases, J shed 5 bases, and the junction held 6 bases outside the gene matches. The CDR3 nucleotides are TGCAGCGTGGACAGGGGGCAGGGCAACAATGAGCAGTTCTTC. Amino acid sequence: CSVDRGQGNNEQFF.

At least ten counts were recorded for this clonotype. The chain combines TRBV5-6 with TRBJ2-6, with unresolved D. Germline lookup yields CDR1 SGHDT and CDR2 YYEEEE. The CDR3 totals 13 residues. Trimming cost V 4 bases and J 3 bases, with 5 bases left between them. CDR3 DNA sequence: TGTGCCAGCAGCCAGAGTGGGGCCAACGTCCTGACTTTC. Amino acid sequence: CASSQSGANVLTF.

This clonotype was seen a few times. The chain carries TRBV5-5 and TRBJ1-5, with D unclear. Trimming shortened V by 2 bases and J by 6 bases, and 15 bases separated the two germline ends. CDR3 length equals 15 residues. CDR1 and CDR2 (germline): SGHKS, YYEKEE (reference sequence). The CDR3 DNA is TGTGCCAGCAGCTTTCTGCCCTTCTTAGGTCAGCCCCAGCATTTT. Translation: CASSFLPFLGQPQHF.

CDR3 loop: CASSSGQFQETQYF. CDR3 DNA sequence: TGTGCCAGCAGTTCCGGACAGTTCCAAGAGACCCAGTACTTC. This sequence joins TRBV28 and TRBJ2-5, with D perhaps TRBD1 (6 bases). The germline CDR1 and CDR2 sequences are MDHEN and SYDVKM. V was clipped by 4 bases and J by 1 base, with 10 bases between them. CDR3 size: 14 residues.